The 9 T cell receptor beta chains presented below share a single source sample, sequenced in a study of blood T cell repertoires in COVID-19. Sequenced by immunoSEQ multiplex PCR; TCRdb stores in-frame clones only, minus some. The repertoire holds 300,000 to 350,000 clones, approximately 89% seen once, with less than 3.5% in the top ten. Sequenced sample: peripheral blood. The receptors were gathered from a woman younger than 35 who had recovered from COVID-19.

This chain joins TRBV19 and TRBJ2-1, with 11 positions matching TRBD2. The CDR3 loop spans 16 amino acids. Germline V gene sequence: CDR1 LNHDA, CDR2 SQIVND (reference sequence). V was pared by 2 bases and J by 5 bases, with 5 bases of the junction left unmatched. The DNA for the CDR3 is TGTGCCAGTAGTATATGGGGGACTAGCGGCGACAATGAGCAGTTCTTC. Translation: CASSIWGTSGDNEQFF. Filled out from reference TRBV19 and TRBJ2-1, the complete variable domain reads DGGITQSPKYLFRKEGQNVTLSCEQNLNHDAMYWYRQDPGQGLRLIYYSQIVNDFQKGDIAEGYSVSREKKESFPLTVTSAQKNPTAFYLCASSIWGTSGDNEQFFGPGTRLTVL.

The chain uses TRBV5-5 and TRBJ2-1; 12 nucleotides align to TRBD2. The CDR3 covers 16 residues. The V gene's germline CDR1 is SGHKS and CDR2 YYEKEE (reference sequence). V trimming: 3 bases; J trimming: 7 bases; junction bases outside the gene matches: 8. The CDR3 region is CASSWTTTSGGNEQFF. The CDR3 DNA is TGTGCCAGCAGCTGGACGACGACTAGCGGGGGTAATGAGCAGTTCTTC.

This clone was seen a single time. This rearrangement joins TRBV3-1 (or the pseudogene TRBV3-2) to TRBJ2-3; weak D call: TRBD1 (5 bases). This CDR3 has 11 residues. CDR1 and CDR2 from the germline V gene are LGHDT and YNNKEL (reference sequence). V lost 8 bases to trimming and J lost 6 bases, with 9 bases between them. CDR3 nucleotide sequence: TGTGCCAGCGCCAAGGGGGATACGCAGTATTTT. Amino acid sequence: CASAKGDTQYF.

The chain combines TRBV24-1 with TRBJ1-5; D gene uncertain. Trimming cost V 4 bases and J 2 bases, with 5 bases left between them. Per the germline V gene, CDR1 is KGHDR and CDR2 is SFDVKD. The CDR3 contains 13 residues. The CDR3: CATSDLGNQPQHF. The CDR3 region has the DNA TGTGCCACCAGTGACCTAGGCAATCAGCCCCAGCATTTT.

The rearrangement links TRBV19 to TRBJ1-6; 8 nucleotides match TRBD1. Losses at the gene ends were 5 bases for V and 10 bases for J; bases not matched to a gene: 7. Germline CDR1 is LNHDA and CDR2 is SQIVND (reference sequence). This CDR3 contains 14 residues. CDR3 in amino acids: CASSADRVGSPLHF. CDR3 nucleotides: TGTGCCAGTAGTGCGGACAGGGTAGGGTCACCCCTCCACTTT.

This chain connects TRBV9 to TRBJ2-1; 10 bases fit TRBD1. Trimming cost V 4 bases and J 1 base; bases outside gene matches: 8. CDR1 and CDR2 (germline): SGDLS, YYNGEE. The CDR3 extends over 17 amino acids. In DNA form, the CDR3 reads TGTGCCAGCAGCTCATCGCGGGGACAGGGGTCCTACAATGAGCAGTTCTTC. This translates into CASSSSRGQGSYNEQFF.

This chain connects TRBV28 to TRBJ1-4, with D maybe TRBD1 (5 bases). V was pared by 6 bases and J by 1 base, with 12 bases between. Germline assignment: CDR1 MDHEN and CDR2 SYDVKM. This CDR3 contains 15 residues. CDR3: CASRPFQGTNEKLFF. The CDR3 DNA sequence: TGTGCCAGCAGACCCTTTCAGGGAACTAATGAAAAACTGTTTTTT.

This chain links TRBV21-1 with TRBJ2-7; no DNA check was done on the table's D call, TRBD2. TRBV21-1 is classified as a pseudogene. CDR3 length: 18 residues. The CDR3 DNA follows: TGTGCCAGCAGCAAAGTCGGGGCCCTGCGGGAGACCCCCTACGAGCAGTACGTC. Amino acids: CASSKVGALRETPYEQYV.

The CDR3 DNA reads as TGTGCCAGCAGTTACTGGGACAGGGGGCTCTATGGCTACACCTTC. Translated, it gives CASSYWDRGLYGYTF. The genes are TRBV6-2 or TRBV6-3 and TRBJ1-2; 12 nucleotides align to TRBD1. The V and J ends lost 1 base and 4 bases, in that order; junction bases with no gene match: 1. The CDR3 is 15 amino acids. CDR1 is MNHEY and CDR2 is SVGEGT in the germline V gene.